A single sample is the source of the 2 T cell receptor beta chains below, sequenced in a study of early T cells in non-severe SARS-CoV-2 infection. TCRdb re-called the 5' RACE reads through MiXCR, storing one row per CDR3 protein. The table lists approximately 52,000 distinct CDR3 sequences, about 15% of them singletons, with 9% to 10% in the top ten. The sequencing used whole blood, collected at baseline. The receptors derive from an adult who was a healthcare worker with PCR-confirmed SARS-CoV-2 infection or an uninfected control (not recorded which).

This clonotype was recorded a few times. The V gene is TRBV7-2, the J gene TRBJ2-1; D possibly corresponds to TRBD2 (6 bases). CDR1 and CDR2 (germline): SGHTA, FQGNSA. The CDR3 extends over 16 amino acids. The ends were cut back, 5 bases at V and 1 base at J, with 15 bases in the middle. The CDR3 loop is CASSPGTFTSYNEQFF. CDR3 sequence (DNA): TGTGCCAGCAGCCCCGGGACTTTTACTTCCTACAATGAGCAGTTCTTC.

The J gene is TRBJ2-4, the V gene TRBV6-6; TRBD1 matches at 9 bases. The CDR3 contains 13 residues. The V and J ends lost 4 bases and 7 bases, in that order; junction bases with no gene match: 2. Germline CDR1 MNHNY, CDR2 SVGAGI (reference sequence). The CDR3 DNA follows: TGTGCCAGCAGTTCCGGACAGGGGAACATTCAGTACTTC. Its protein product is CASSSGQGNIQYF.